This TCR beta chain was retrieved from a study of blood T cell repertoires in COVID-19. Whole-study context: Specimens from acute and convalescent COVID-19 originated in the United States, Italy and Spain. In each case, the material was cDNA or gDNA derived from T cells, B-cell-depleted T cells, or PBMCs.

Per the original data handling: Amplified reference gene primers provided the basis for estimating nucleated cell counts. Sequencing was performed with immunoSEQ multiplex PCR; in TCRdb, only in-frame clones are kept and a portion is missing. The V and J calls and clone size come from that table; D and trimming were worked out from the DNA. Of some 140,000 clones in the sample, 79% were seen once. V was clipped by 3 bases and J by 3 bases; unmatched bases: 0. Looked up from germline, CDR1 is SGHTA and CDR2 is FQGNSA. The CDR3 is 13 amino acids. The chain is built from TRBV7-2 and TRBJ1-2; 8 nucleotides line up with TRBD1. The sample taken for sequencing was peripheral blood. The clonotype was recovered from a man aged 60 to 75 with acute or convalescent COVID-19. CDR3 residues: CASSLDRDYGYTF. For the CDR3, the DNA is TGTGCCAGCAGCTTGGACAGGGACTATGGCTACACCTTC.